A single sample gave rise to the 14 T cell receptor beta chains below, sequenced in a study of PD-1 blockade in classical Hodgkin lymphoma. The time point was: newly diagnosed, previously untreated cHL patient sample. Profiled with immunoSEQ multiplex PCR; TCRdb holds only in-frame clones, not every one. The table has fewer than 35,000 clones, 90% to 95% seen once. Material for sequencing was peripheral blood mononuclear cells (PBMCs). The source of these receptors is a human donor with classical Hodgkin lymphoma.

The chain carries TRBV7-9 and TRBJ2-7; 7 nucleotides line up with TRBD2. The CDR3 has 14 amino acids. The V gene end was trimmed by 1 base and the J gene end by 5 bases; junction bases not matched to a gene: 5. Germline-derived CDR1 and CDR2 are SEHNR and FQNEAQ (reference sequence). The CDR3 nucleotides are TGTGCCAGCAGCTTAGAACTAGCGAGAAACGAGCAGTACTTC. This encodes CASSLELARNEQYF. Using reference TRBV7-9 and TRBJ2-7 for the parts outside the CDR3, the full variable domain is DTGVSQNPRHKITKRGQNVTFRCDPISEHNRLYWYRQTLGQGPEFLTYFQNEAQLEKSRLLSDRFSAERPKGSFSTLEIQRTEQGDSAMYLCASSLELARNEQYFGPGTRLTVT.

This clone was seen only once. This sequence joins TRBV19 and TRBJ2-7, with D maybe TRBD1 (5 bases). The CDR3 length is 14 residues. Per germline, CDR1 LNHDA and CDR2 SQIVND (reference sequence). The ends were cut back, 2 bases at V and 2 bases at J, with 10 bases in the middle. CDR3 sequence: CASSINGAAYEQYF. CDR3 nucleotides: TGTGCCAGTAGTATAAATGGGGCCGCCTACGAGCAGTACTTC.

The chain combines TRBV28 with TRBJ1-1; no definite D call. The CDR3 length is 12 residues. Per the germline V gene, CDR1 is MDHEN and CDR2 is SYDVKM. V lost 2 bases to trimming and J lost 3 bases, with 4 bases between them. CDR3 bases: TGTGCCAGCAGTTTACGCCACACTGAAGCTTTCTTT. Protein: CASSLRHTEAFF.

In its sample, this clone was seen once. The chain recombines TRBV29-1 with TRBJ2-7; tentative D call: TRBD1 (7 bases). This CDR3 comprises 15 residues. CDR1 SQVTM and CDR2 ANQGSEA come from the germline V gene. Trimming left V 0 bases short and J 7 bases short, with 19 bases between. CDR3 DNA sequence: TGCAGCGTTGAAGATCCCCGGAAGGGGGCGGGGGAGCAGTACTTC. This gives the protein CSVEDPRKGAGEQYF.

The count of this clone is one. V usage is TRBV18 and J usage is TRBJ1-4, with TRBD1 matching over 7 bases. Germline CDR1 reads KGHSH; CDR2 reads LQKENI. This CDR3 is 15 amino acids long. V lost 0 bases to trimming and J lost 7 bases; unmatched junction nucleotides: 5. CDR3 in DNA: TGTGCCAGCTCACCACCGTCCAGGGGGGTTGAAAAACTGTTTTTT. Residues: CASSPPSRGVEKLFF.

This sequence joins TRBV7-2 and TRBJ2-7; 8 bases are shared with TRBD2. The V and J ends lost 7 bases and 2 bases, in that order; junction bases with no gene match: 7. The germline V gene has CDR1 SGHTA and CDR2 FQGNSA. This CDR3 has 14 residues. The CDR3 sequence is CASTQSGGTYEQYF. CDR3 DNA sequence: TGTGCCAGCACCCAGAGCGGGGGAACCTACGAGCAGTACTTC.

This clone was picked up a small number of times. The rearrangement joins TRBV18 to TRBJ1-2; 7 bases are shared with TRBD1. V dropped 8 bases and J dropped 7; count of bases not matched to a gene: 7. Germline-derived CDR1 and CDR2 are KGHSH and LQKENI. This CDR3 comprises 12 residues. This CDR3 reads CASALQGVGYTF. CDR3 in DNA: TGTGCCAGCGCGCTGCAGGGGGTTGGCTACACCTTC.

V gene TRBV5-5 combines with J gene TRBJ2-6, with D hard to call. Germline CDR1 and CDR2: SGHKS and YYEKEE (reference sequence). The ends were cut back, 9 bases at V and 0 bases at J, with 13 bases in the middle. The length of the CDR3 is 15 residues. CDR3 DNA sequence: TGTGCCACCGAACGGTACTACTCTGGGGCCAACGTCCTGACTTTC. This encodes CATERYYSGANVLTF.

This clone has a handful of counts. The gene calls are TRBV7-2 and TRBJ2-3, with a tentative D call TRBD2 (6 bases). The V end lost 2 bases, the J end lost 5 bases, and 11 bases lay between the germline ends. Per germline, CDR1 SGHTA and CDR2 FQGNSA. The CDR3 runs to 14 residues. CDR3 sequence (DNA): TGTGCCAGCAGCTTAATGGGGACTGAAGATACGCAGTATTTT. Translation: CASSLMGTEDTQYF.

The rearrangement joins TRBV7-2 to TRBJ1-1; 8 bases match TRBD1. CDR1 is SGHTA, CDR2 FQGNSA, per germline. The J segment lost 1 base and the V segment lost 5 bases, leaving 3 bases of the junction unmatched. CDR3 length equals 14 residues. Here the CDR3 reads CASSLTGGNTEAFF. DNA for the CDR3: TGTGCCAGCAGCCTAACAGGGGGGAACACTGAAGCTTTCTTT.

V usage is TRBV21-1 and J usage is TRBJ2-2; the table's D call, TRBD2, was not checked against the DNA. TRBV21-1 counts as a pseudogene. This CDR3 comprises 15 residues. CDR3: CASSTGRPGTGELFF. The CDR3 DNA is TGTGCCAGCAGCACCGGACGCCCGGGGACCGGGGAGCTGTTTTTT.

The chain is built from TRBV27 and TRBJ2-2; TRBD1 matches at 7 bases. This CDR3 comprises 15 residues. V gave up 3 bases and J gave up 6 bases; unmatched junction bases: 7. CDR1 is MNHEY, CDR2 SMNVEV, per germline (reference sequence). The CDR3 is CASSLDRSSAGELFF. CDR3 coding DNA: TGTGCCAGCAGTTTGGACAGGTCTTCTGCCGGGGAGCTGTTTTTT.

The chain has TRBV19 and TRBJ1-5, with TRBD1 matching over 7 bases. The ends lost 9 bases at V and 3 bases at J; junction bases unmatched: 8. The CDR3 has 14 residues. Looked up from germline, CDR1 is LNHDA and CDR2 is SQIVND (reference sequence). CDR3 sequence reads: CASSTGPHNQPQHF. For the CDR3, the DNA is TGTGCCAGCTCGACAGGGCCCCACAATCAGCCCCAGCATTTT.

This clone has more than one count but fewer than ten. The genes are TRBV7-9 and TRBJ1-4; 8 positions agree with TRBD1. This CDR3 has 14 amino acids. V lost 5 bases and J lost 6; bases outside the gene matches: 5. Germline CDR1 and CDR2: SEHNR and FQNEAQ (reference sequence). The CDR3 coding sequence is TGTGCCAGCAGCAAGACAGGGGACCATGAAAAACTGTTTTTT. This sequence encodes CASSKTGDHEKLFF.